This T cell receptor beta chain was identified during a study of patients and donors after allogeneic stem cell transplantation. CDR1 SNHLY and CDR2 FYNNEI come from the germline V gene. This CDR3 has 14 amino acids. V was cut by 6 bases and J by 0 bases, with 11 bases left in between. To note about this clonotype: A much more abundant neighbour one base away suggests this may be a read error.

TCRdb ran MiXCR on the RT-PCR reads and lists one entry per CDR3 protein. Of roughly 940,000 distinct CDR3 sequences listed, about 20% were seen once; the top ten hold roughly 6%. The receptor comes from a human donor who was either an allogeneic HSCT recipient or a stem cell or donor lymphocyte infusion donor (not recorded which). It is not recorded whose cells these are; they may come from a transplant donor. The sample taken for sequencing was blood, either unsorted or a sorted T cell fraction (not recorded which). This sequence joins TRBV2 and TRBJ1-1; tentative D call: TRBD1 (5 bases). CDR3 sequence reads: CASSVGAMNTEAFF. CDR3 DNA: TGTGCCAGCAGCGTAGGGGCGATGAACACTGAAGCTTTCTTT.